The 19 T cell receptor beta chains reported below all come from one sample, sequenced in a study of blood T cell repertoires in COVID-19 (TCRdb year 2020). Library method: the immunoSEQ multiplex PCR assay. Imported from immuneACCESS, the table was reduced by TCRdb to in-frame sequences with V and J called. These copies leave out some clones; in studies compared against another copy, an unresolved V gene accounts for under half, and the cause of the remainder is not known. This sample has hundreds of thousands of clones in its table, and over 80% of those were observed once. Around 8.9% of the sample is in the top ten clones. Sequenced material: PBMCs or T cells enriched from blood (not recorded which). All receptors come from a woman aged 18-35 years who had recovered from COVID-19.

This clone came up a few times. This chain uses TRBV5-1 with TRBJ2-2, with D tentatively TRBD1 (6 bases). The germline gives CDR1 SGHRS, CDR2 YFSETQ. Trimming removed 4 bases at V and 2 bases at J, with 12 bases between. The CDR3 consists of 15 residues. DNA of the CDR3: TGCGCCAGCAGCGTGGACAGCCTAAACACCGGGGAGCTGTTTTTT. It codes for CASSVDSLNTGELFF.

This chain links TRBV28 with TRBJ1-5; TRBD1 matches 7 bases. CDR1 is MDHEN and CDR2 is SYDVKM in the germline V gene. There are 14 residues in the CDR3. V dropped 1 base and J dropped 4; count of bases not matched to a gene: 1. The CDR3 bases are TGTGCCAGCAGTTTATCGGACAGGAATCAGCCCCAGCATTTT. Its translation is CASSLSDRNQPQHF.

The chain uses TRBV6-2 or TRBV6-3 and TRBJ1-1; D is unresolved. The CDR3 extends over 13 amino acids. Trimming removed 5 bases from V and 1 base from J, with 8 bases in between. CDR1 and CDR2 (germline): MNHEY, SVGEGT. The CDR3 loop reads CASSAVRNTEAFF. DNA of the CDR3: TGTGCCAGCAGTGCAGTTCGGAACACTGAAGCTTTCTTT.

This chain links TRBV9 with TRBJ1-4, with D perhaps TRBD1 (6 bases). The CDR3 loop spans 14 amino acids. Trimming pared 0 bases from V and 7 bases from J, leaving 10 bases between. The germline gives CDR1 SGDLS, CDR2 YYNGEE. The CDR3 sequence: CASSVDRDGEKLFF. CDR3 bases: TGTGCCAGCAGCGTAGACAGGGATGGTGAAAAACTGTTTTTT.

The chain has TRBV27 and TRBJ2-6, with D perhaps matching TRBD1 (7 bases). The CDR3 loop spans 19 amino acids. Trimming stripped 6 bases from V and 0 bases from J, with 21 bases between. Germline V gene sequence: CDR1 MNHEY, CDR2 SMNVEV (reference sequence). CDR3 nucleotides: TGTGCCAGCAGGGGGGGACAGTTTACCTTAATCTCTGGGGCCAACGTCCTGACTTTC. Protein: CASRGGQFTLISGANVLTF. Using reference TRBV27 and TRBJ2-6 for the parts outside the CDR3, the full variable domain is EAQVTQNPRYLITVTGKKLTVTCSQNMNHEYMSWYRQDPGLGLRQIYYSMNVEVTDKGDVPEGYKVSRKEKRNFPLILESPSPNQTSLYFCASRGGQFTLISGANVLTFGAGSRLTVL.

The chain uses TRBV30 and TRBJ1-2, with unresolved D. Per the germline V gene, CDR1 is GTSNPN and CDR2 is SVGIG (reference sequence). V lost 4 bases, J lost 5 bases, and 11 bases lay in between. The CDR3 has 12 residues. CDR3 DNA: TGTGCCTGGACGCAGGCGTTATATGGCTACACCTTC. Its protein product is CAWTQALYGYTF.

This chain connects TRBV21-1 to TRBJ2-7; TRBD2, the D gene given by the table, was not confirmed from the DNA. TRBV21-1 is marked as a pseudogene. The CDR3 is made up of 17 amino acids. The CDR3 sequence: CASSNGTSGRNFHEQYF. The CDR3 DNA is TGTGCCAGCAGCAATGGGACTAGCGGGAGGAATTTCCACGAGCAGTACTTC.

The rearrangement links TRBV4-3 to TRBJ2-7; D is unclear. The germline V gene encodes CDR1 LGHNA and CDR2 YSLEER. Trimming cost V 8 bases and J 3 bases, with 17 bases left between them. The CDR3 length is 14 residues. CDR3 amino acids: CASASDVASYEQYF. In nucleotides, the CDR3 is TGCGCCAGCGCGTCCGACGTAGCTAGCTACGAGCAGTACTTC.

The chain recombines TRBV11-3 with TRBJ2-3, with 12 positions matching TRBD2. CDR1 SGHNT and CDR2 YENEEA come from the germline V gene. The CDR3 sequence is 15 residues long. Trimming removed 4 bases from V and 4 bases from J; junction bases left unmatched: 3. The CDR3 reads CASSSGLAGSDTQYF. For the CDR3, the DNA is TGTGCCAGCAGCTCCGGACTAGCGGGATCAGATACGCAGTATTTT.

This chain connects TRBV6-4 to TRBJ1-6; D gene ambiguous. Germline V lookup: CDR1 MRHNA, CDR2 SNTAGT. The germline V and J ends were trimmed by 3 bases and 9 bases, with 9 bases remaining between them. The CDR3 is 13 residues long. The CDR3 bases are TGTGCCAGCAGTGATGACTCGTTTTCACCCCTCCACTTT. It yields the protein CASSDDSFSPLHF.

This clone was observed a handful of times. The chain recombines TRBV4-3 with TRBJ1-6, with 7 bases aligning to TRBD1. CDR3 length equals 15 residues. Germline V gene lookup returns CDR1 LGHNA and CDR2 YSLEER. V dropped 1 base and J dropped 8; count of bases not matched to a gene: 5. CDR3: CASSQGTGFDSPLHF. The CDR3 DNA is TGCGCCAGCAGCCAAGGGACAGGTTTCGATTCACCCCTCCACTTT.

V gene TRBV30 combines with J gene TRBJ1-1, with TRBD1 matching 11 bases. With 5 bases clipped from V and 3 bases from J, the junction kept 5 bases outside the gene matches. This CDR3 spans 14 amino acids. The germline CDR1 and CDR2 sequences are GTSNPN and SVGIG (reference sequence). The CDR3 sequence is CAWRTGGAYTEAFF. CDR3 coding DNA: TGTGCCTGGCGGACAGGGGGCGCGTACACTGAAGCTTTCTTT.

The V gene is TRBV7-2, the J gene TRBJ2-5, with D unresolved. Per the germline V gene, CDR1 is SGHTA and CDR2 is FQGNSA. The CDR3 contains 15 residues. V was shortened by 5 bases and J by 1 base, with 14 bases between the two germline ends. CDR3 sequence reads: CASSPESTPQETQYF. The DNA for the CDR3 is TGTGCCAGCAGCCCTGAGTCTACGCCCCAAGAGACCCAGTACTTC.

The chain links TRBV28 to TRBJ2-7; D perhaps matches TRBD2 (7 bases). From germline, CDR1 is MDHEN and CDR2 SYDVKM. The length of the CDR3 is 14 residues. Trimming shortened V by 6 bases and J by 7 bases, and 19 bases separated the two germline ends. The CDR3 sequence is CASRIPKQGGEQYF. The CDR3 DNA reads TGTGCCAGCAGGATACCAAAACAGGGAGGGGAGCAGTACTTC.

Regarding this clone: In the same sample, other DNA sequences code for this CDR3. This chain connects TRBV19 to TRBJ2-5, with 12 bases that match TRBD2. With 1 base clipped from V and 1 base from J, the junction kept 1 base outside the gene matches. Per germline, CDR1 LNHDA and CDR2 SQIVND (reference sequence). This CDR3 has 16 residues. CDR3 in amino acids: CASSIGGLAGQETQYF. As DNA, the CDR3 is TGTGCCAGTAGTATAGGGGGACTAGCGGGCCAAGAGACCCAGTACTTC.

This chain uses TRBV28 with TRBJ1-2, with 8 bases identical to TRBD1. Germline V gene data show CDR1 as MDHEN and CDR2 as SYDVKM. Trimming took 2 bases from V and 4 from J; bases not matched to a gene: 3. The CDR3 covers 14 residues. CDR3 amino acids: CASSLNGQGYGYTF. The CDR3 DNA sequence: TGTGCCAGCAGTTTAAATGGACAGGGCTATGGCTACACCTTC.

The chain combines TRBV5-5 with TRBJ1-3; D not resolved. The CDR3 has 15 amino acids. CDR1 SGHKS and CDR2 YYEKEE come from the germline V gene (reference sequence). Trimming removed 0 bases from V and 8 bases from J, with 15 bases in between. The CDR3 region is CASSLGASQFDTIYF. The CDR3 DNA reads as TGTGCCAGCAGCTTGGGGGCCAGTCAGTTTGACACCATATATTTT.

The chain has TRBV2 and TRBJ1-1; D not certain. The germline V gene encodes CDR1 SNHLY and CDR2 FYNNEI. This CDR3 has 14 amino acids. Trimming took 11 bases from V and 3 from J, leaving 19 bases between them. The CDR3 loop reads CAALGSRIDTEAFF. The CDR3 DNA is TGTGCCGCGTTAGGTTCCAGGATCGACACTGAAGCTTTCTTT.

V and J are TRBV7-2 and TRBJ1-5; D is possibly TRBD1 (5 bases). The CDR3 is 15 amino acids. V lost 1 base, J lost 2 bases, and 9 bases lay in between. Germline CDR1 is SGHTA and CDR2 is FQGNSA. The CDR3 DNA sequence: TGTGCCAGCAGCTTAGTTGAAGGGGGCAATCAGCCCCAGCATTTT. This codes for CASSLVEGGNQPQHF.